The text below deals with one T cell receptor (beta chain). Its antigen is not yet known. The input lacks base qualities; no much larger clone sits a single base away. This record comes from a study of cytomegalovirus exposure and HLA in healthy donors (dated by TCRdb to the late 2010s). As for the study more broadly: An earlier analysis of some 600 of the donors reported 250 to 300 Gb of sequence data and 95 million to 120 million unique TCR beta sequences obtained from around 170 million T cells. An early release that covered roughly 600 HLA-typed donors contained 300 to 350 gigabases of sequencing data and 75 million to 100 million unique TCR sequences. Of the roughly 400 genotyped donors, 65% to 90% were placed in the genetic ancestry cluster associated with self-reported Caucasian donors. The aim of the study was to test whether cataloging public T cell receptors could identify signatures of past pathogen exposure. The study profiled the T cell repertoires of some 610 subjects by immunosequencing and related them to cytomegalovirus serostatus. In addition to the first cohort of 500 to 850 subjects, a separate validation cohort of 120 different subjects was used. High-throughput TCR immunosequencing, statistical association of individual TCRs with disease status, and machine learning were combined to predict cytomegalovirus infection status. In a later analysis, previously published TCR beta repertoires from about 670 donors were re-analyzed and high-resolution HLA genotyping was added so that TCR occurrence patterns could be studied. The later analysis used no new phenotypic data to find candidate immune exposures, relying instead on TCR beta sequences and their occurrence across donors. In an earlier analysis of more than 550 of the donors, high-throughput TCR beta sequencing was used to judge whether each TCR beta V gene segment behaved as functional or pseudogenic. Alongside the repertoire data, information on donor age, sex, ethnicity and CMV serostatus was compiled. In a later genetic analysis, genome-wide SNP genotypes for 398 of the 666 donors were used, and that subset was treated as a discovery cohort. Every discovery cohort repertoire had been produced on one sequencing platform. Class I and class II HLA loci were covered by the typing at four-digit resolution. Typing coverage differed by locus: A, B, C, DRB1 and DQB1 were typed in about 620-640 donors, DQA1 in roughly 500, DPA1 in 600 to 610, and DPB1 in 400 to 480. Several DR-DQ haplotypes were treated as single units for association and clustering because of strong linkage in the cohort. Among 398 genotyped donors of the cohort, an average of around 220,000 unique TCR beta nucleotide sequences was sequenced per donor, of which roughly 17% were non-productive.

The paper as a whole reports these results and caveats: The cohort was sequenced for TCR beta chains only, and without alpha or paired-chain data the features that could be detected were limited. Strong co-occurrence of HLA alleles, especially DR and DQ, made assigning TCR associations to individual alleles difficult. Because some donors lacked HLA typing at each locus, the association tests relied only on the typed subset. In a later genetic analysis, a missense DCLRE1C variant was associated with V-gene and J-gene trimming of TCR beta chains, and the association was replicated in an independent cohort. Some IMGT-functional V segments, including TRBV6-2 and TRBV6-3, could not be distinguished by the 87-base-pair reads and were therefore excluded. The authors suggested that the approach could potentially be extended to other disease states and immunological phenotypes. An earlier analysis of around 600 of the donors showed that most TCR beta V segments appeared in productive rearrangements either about 87% or about 30% of the time, which broadly matched IMGT annotations. A later analysis found that TCR association rates varied across HLA loci, with DRB1 alleles showing the most associated TCRs and HLA-C alleles the fewest. A further reported finding was that TCR beta sequences accurately predicted the HLA-A and HLA-B alleles for most subjects in the first cohort. In a later analysis, HLA-associated TCR beta chains were found to be more clonally expanded and to have lower generation probabilities than equally common non-associated chains. A total of fewer than 200 TCR beta chains were listed by the study as associated with cytomegalovirus. In a later analysis, around 15,000 TCR beta sequences were associated with specific HLA alleles at a false discovery rate of 0.05. Sequencing depth was assumed to be roughly uniform across donors in the presence/absence analyses, though that assumption may not hold. Correlated functional status among segregating V segments might be attributable to linkage disequilibrium, but an unknown experimental factor could not be ruled out. Because counts were too low, around 18 rarely observed V segments, including chromosome 9 orphons, were left out of the earlier analysis of over 550 of the donors. A few of the identified cytomegalovirus-associated TCR beta chains were confirmed in vitro to be specific for cytomegalovirus antigens. According to a later genetic analysis, donors in an Asian-associated ancestry cluster had fewer N-insertions in productive TCRs than the roughly 700-donor mean. According to a later analysis, parvovirus B19, influenza, CMV and Epstein-Barr virus appeared linked to several top co-occurrence clusters. CMV serostatus was the only immune exposure information available for the cohort. A later analysis found that most CMV-associated TCR beta chains appeared HLA-restricted, with HLA associations seemingly driven largely by CMV exposure. Most TCR sequences were seen in very few donors, while some public TCRs were found in many individuals. A cluster of highly shared sequence variants was judged likely to be a technical artifact of the sequencing pipeline. The classifier was reported to diagnose cytomegalovirus status with high specificity and sensitivity in both the original cohort and the validation cohort.

There are 13 amino acids in the CDR3, from cysteine to phenylalanine inclusive. The DNA shown is the 39-base CDR3, in frame from base 1. CDR1 and CDR2, per the germline V gene, are SGHVS and FNYEAQ. The trim is 3 bases for V and 1 base for J, with a gap of 5 bases between the germline ends. The cohort comprised some 700 healthy bone marrow donors. All cohort members were sampled while nominally healthy, although unrecorded immune exposures were likely present. The donor was CMV seropositive and was included in the group of 250 to 300 seropositive cohort members. Each donor provided a peripheral blood sample, and peripheral blood mononuclear cells were used for TCR beta sequencing. The Qiagen DNeasy Blood Extraction Kit was used to extract genomic DNA from the blood cell samples. The method behind the library was the immunoSEQ multiplex PCR assay. For the multiplex PCR, a mixture combining 60 forward primers for TCR Vbeta segments and 13 reverse primers for TCR Jbeta segments was used. The CDR3 region of rearranged TCR beta genes was amplified from genomic DNA by a multiplex PCR assay. Amplified TCR beta libraries were sequenced as 87-base-pair reads on the Illumina HiSeq System. The study's own analysis went as follows. In a later analysis, roughly 80 million unique TCR beta chains were counted across the 690 or so repertoires, and around 11 million of these chains were shared by at least two donors. Raw reads were error-corrected and collapsed into unique sequences by a nearest-neighbor algorithm in which closely related sequences were merged to remove PCR and sequencing errors. CDR3 sequences were aligned to IMGT reference sequences to assign V, D and J gene segments. Each retained sequence needed at least a six-nucleotide match to both a V gene segment and a J gene segment. Rearrangements were called productive when the CDR3 lacked stop codons and stayed in frame with V and J; all others were non-productive. Following IMGT convention, CDR3 was defined as the stretch from the second conserved V-encoded cysteine to the conserved J-encoded phenylalanine. The earlier analysis of 587 of the donors excluded any sequence lacking an unambiguous match to a single V gene segment. In an earlier analysis of 587 of the donors, a V segment was called functional when productive rearrangements were above 56.7%, and segregating when the standard deviation between donors exceeded 5%. A statistical classification framework was built to diagnose cytomegalovirus status from the catalog of TCR beta chain sequences. In a later analysis, TCR nucleotide sequences were compared against IMGT/GENE-DB human TR gene sequences so that V and J genes could be assigned. The TCRdist pipeline was used in a later analysis to assign CDR3 sequences and most-parsimonious VDJ recombination scenarios. In a later analysis, each TCR beta chain was defined by its CDR3 amino acid sequence together with its V-gene family, and reads without a unique V-gene family were excluded. A later analysis removed several hundred highly shared, low-generation-probability nucleotide sequences to deal with suspected cross-contamination and a sequencing artifact. For each public chain, a later analysis derived a clonal expansion index from normalized ranks of inferred template counts within each repertoire. In a later analysis, generation probabilities were computed using a VDJ recombination model fitted to out-of-frame rearrangements, and the results were checked against IGoR. In a later analysis, TCR-TCR, TCR-HLA and TCR-CMV co-occurrence was scored with hypergeometric tests, and a repertoire-size bias correction was applied to TCR pairs. False discovery rates were estimated in a later analysis by permuting HLA or CMV assignments 20 times. In a later analysis, co-occurring TCRs were grouped using DBSCAN, and TCRdist sequence similarity was added for clustering within HLA-allele-positive subsets. For co-occurrence clustering, repertoires with fewer than 30,000 or more than 120,000 public chains were excluded, along with about five repertoires with anomalous nucleotide sharing. TCRdb provides this immuneACCESS table in a form limited to in-frame rearrangements. Some clones are lacking; in checked studies, under half of them reflect an unresolved V gene, and why the rest are absent is not known. D and trimming come from the DNA, and the V and J calls and clone size come from that table. In this sample the table shows approximately 84,000 clones, roughly 72% of which occur a single time. The top ten clonotypes cover under 10% of the sample.

The receptor was isolated from a man aged 35-49 years in good health and CMV-seropositive. The sequence joins TRBV7-6 to TRBJ2-3; the D gene is not confidently resolved. Specimen: PBMCs. The CDR3 protein: CASSLVGTDTQYF. The DNA is as follows: TGTGCCAGCAGCTTGGTAGGCACAGATACGCAGTATTTT.